This TCR beta chain was found in a study of T cells in Graves' hyperthyroidism and ophthalmopathy. This clonotype occurred many times. The investigators amplified TCR beta CDR3 regions from RNA transcripts. RT-PCR in the first round (using the HTBI primer set) targeted the TCR CDR3. TCRdb called the multiplex PCR reads again in MiXCR, with one record for every CDR3 protein. The sample shows a few hundred thousand distinct CDR3 sequences, roughly an eighth of them seen only once. The sequenced material came from blood. The receptor's source is a woman between 18 and 29 years old with Graves' hyperthyroidism.

The CDR3 coding sequence is TGTGCCAGCAGCTTAGGAGGATCTGGAGAGACCCAGTACTTC. Its protein is CASSLGGSGETQYF. The chain links TRBV7-2 to TRBJ2-5; D ambiguous. Per the germline V gene, CDR1 is SGHTA and CDR2 is FQGNSA. Trimming pared 1 base from V and 4 bases from J, leaving 10 bases between. CDR3 length: 14 residues.